This TCR beta chain came from a study of CD4 T cells in relation to SARS-CoV-2 and coronaviruses (dated by TCRdb to about 2021). Notes on the research overall: The ViraFEST assay cultured PBMCs with antigen for about eleven days, then sequenced TCR beta CDR3s to find antigen-specific clonal expansions. Across all 12 patients in the full convalescent cohort, ages ranged from roughly 20 to 75 years, with a median of 38. Among the approximately 12 convalescent patients, 8 males and 4 females were included, and two of the subjects were Hispanic. HLA restriction was mapped for shared crossreactive spike epitopes using patient-derived lymphoblastoid cell lines. At the level of individual TCR clonotypes, the study evaluated whether memory CD4+ T cells crossreact between the spike proteins of SARS-CoV-2 and those of common cold coronaviruses. The Adaptive Biotechnologies TCR-sequencing kit was used for samples from three pre-COVID donors and for the naive versus memory experiments, whereas the other data were Illumina-based. Expansion assays from other donors in the study were sequenced with a different, Illumina-based TCR-beta assay. General findings and caveats noted by the study authors: Small numbers of patients and of tested TCRs limited the study. Crossreactivity analysis centred on spike protein, so crossreactivity against other viral proteins was not assessed. Sequencing of naive versus memory cells indicated that the assay detects memory recall responses, not primary responses primed during culture. Roughly 64% of donors had memory CD4+ clonotypes that crossrecognized SARS-CoV-2 and at least one common cold coronavirus spike. No donor contributed both pre-pandemic and post-infection samples, which limited tracing the source of pre-existing responses. Significantly weaker SARS-CoV-2-driven expansion was shown by crossreactive clones than by monoreactive clones, consistent with antigenic imprinting.

Naive and memory CD4+ T cells were separated from cryopreserved PBMCs by CD4 enrichment followed by EasySep naive CD4+ T cell enrichment. Sorted naive or memory CD4+ T cells (approximately 9.8 x 10^4) were cultured 1:1 with T cell-depleted PBMCs and CEF peptides for over 9 days. Each peptide culture condition was generally run in triplicate replicate wells. PBMCs were isolated from leukapheresis product or whole blood by Ficoll-Paque PLUS gradient centrifugation. PBMCs were either cryopreserved at -140 degrees C or used fresh in the expansion assay. The QIAamp Micro DNA Kit was used to extract genomic DNA from the CD4+ T cells. From the cysteine through the phenylalanine, the CDR3 covers 16 amino acids. Here the CDR3 DNA is all that survives: 48 bases in frame from base 1. The germline V gene (reference sequence) provides CDR1 LGHDT and CDR2 YNNKEL. Clipping removes 3 bases from V and 3 bases from J, with 7 as the unmatched junction base count.

The count of this clone is one. This clone's antigen is unknown. No base-level quality is on record; no much larger clone is a single base apart. CEF-cultured naive and memory CD4+ T cell DNA received survey-level immunoSEQ TCR-beta sequencing. Under the source paper's analysis protocol: During preprocessing, nonproductive sequences were discarded, as were any CDR3s that did not begin with C, did not end with F or W, or were shorter than 7 amino acids. Antigen-specific clonotypes were called with the MANAFEST web app on the basis of expansion relative to the reference and to other culture wells. A clone was considered positive if the clone showed significant expansion compared with the reference culture in 2 of 3 replicate wells at an FDR below 0.05. To be called positive, a clone also had to show significant expansion compared with every other tandem well and an odds ratio greater than 5. Cultured and uncultured naive and memory CD4+ repertoires were searched for previously identified spike- and CEF-reactive CDR3s. CDR3 homology was measured as pairwise Levenshtein distance, computed with the stringdist R package after trimming three terminal residues from each end. The source is immuneACCESS, and TCRdb retained only in-frame sequences with V and J called. Part of the clones is not carried over; for the studies checked, unresolved V genes explain less than half of this, and the remainder is unexplained. V and J calls and clone size are those listed in that table; D and trimming were worked out from the DNA. This sample comprises tens of thousands of clones, just over 75% of them detected only once. The ten largest clonotypes hold about 2.5% of the sample.

Here the chain combines TRBV3-1 (or the pseudogene TRBV3-2) and TRBJ2-2; 7 central nucleotides agree with TRBD2. The receptor was derived from an adult with COVID-19. Sequencing was carried out using memory CD4+ T cells from PBMCs, cultured in vitro. Sample cell subset or site, as interpreted from the label and publication: memory (non-naive) CD4+ T cells. CDR3 region: CASSQDLAAYTGELFF. The DNA reads TGTGCCAGCAGCCAGGACCTAGCGGCTTACACCGGGGAGCTGTTTTTT.